These 11 T cell receptor beta chains were sequenced from one sample in a study of T cell responses to AZD1222 COVID-19 vaccine. Profiled with immunoSEQ multiplex PCR; TCRdb holds only in-frame clones, not every one. Here the sample spans roughly 150,000 clones, over 80% being singletons. The specimen was peripheral blood, collected 28 days after the second AZD1222 dose. Receptors were obtained from an adult who received the AZD1222 COVID-19 vaccine.

The chain links TRBV7-2 to TRBJ2-5; D possibly corresponds to TRBD2 (6 bases). The CDR3 has 13 amino acids. V gave up 5 bases and J gave up 6 bases, with 13 bases separating them. CDR1 SGHTA and CDR2 FQGNSA come from the germline V gene. The CDR3 loop reads CASSGTGLKTQYF. Here the CDR3 DNA reads TGTGCCAGCAGCGGGACGGGACTCAAGACCCAGTACTTC.

The chain is built from TRBV7-9 and TRBJ1-2, with D perhaps matching TRBD1 (5 bases). This CDR3 is 15 amino acids long. V dropped 5 bases and J dropped 2 bases, with 15 bases sitting between them. Germline CDR1 SEHNR, CDR2 FQNEAQ (reference sequence). The CDR3 loop is CASSPPGRGNYGYTF. The CDR3 region has the DNA TGTGCCAGCAGCCCCCCGGGACGGGGAAACTATGGCTACACCTTC.

V usage is TRBV9 and J usage is TRBJ1-1; unclear D gene. Per the germline V gene, CDR1 is SGDLS and CDR2 is YYNGEE. CDR3 length: 15 amino acids. V was clipped by 0 bases and J by 0 bases, with 9 bases between them. CDR3 bases: TGTGCCAGCAGCGTAGGGCACCTCATGAACACTGAAGCTTTCTTT. It specifies CASSVGHLMNTEAFF.

Comments on this clone: Other DNA sequences of this sample code for an identical CDR3. The chain combines TRBV7-9 with TRBJ1-3; D remains unclear. This CDR3 contains 14 residues. Germline CDR1 and CDR2: SEHNR and FQNEAQ (reference sequence). V gave up 1 base and J gave up 1 base, with 5 bases separating them. Written as DNA, the CDR3 is TGTGCCAGCAGCTTAGTAGGGTCTGGAAACACCATATATTTT. This translates into CASSLVGSGNTIYF.

The chain links TRBV7-9 to TRBJ1-2, with a possible D match to TRBD1 (6 bases). This CDR3 region has 16 residues. Trimming pared 6 bases from V and 4 bases from J, leaving 21 bases between. Per the germline V gene, CDR1 is SEHNR and CDR2 is FQNEAQ (reference sequence). The CDR3 here is CASSSAGTSISYGYTF. The CDR3 DNA sequence: TGTGCCAGCAGTTCCGCTGGGACATCTATTAGCTATGGCTACACCTTC.

This clone was detected only a few times. J is TRBJ2-1 and V is TRBV6-5; 9 positions match TRBD2. Germline V gene data show CDR1 as MNHEY and CDR2 as SVGAGI. This CDR3 has 14 amino acids. The V gene end was trimmed by 10 bases and the J gene end by 6 bases; junction bases not matched to a gene: 10. DNA for the CDR3: TGTGCCACCTACCGCGGGAGGGAGATCAATGAGCAGTTCTTC. It codes for CATYRGREINEQFF.

The chain recombines TRBV29-1 with TRBJ1-3, with a tentative D call TRBD1 (6 bases). The CDR3 length is 14 residues. CDR1 and CDR2 (germline): SQVTM, ANQGSEA. The V end lost 3 bases, the J end lost 4 bases, and 13 bases lay between the germline ends. The CDR3 here is CSVDTGGTGNTIYF. CDR3 nucleotide sequence: TGCAGCGTTGATACCGGGGGCACCGGAAACACCATATATTTT. Looking up the rest from reference TRBV29-1 and TRBJ1-3 gives the full variable domain: SAVISQKPSRDICQRGTSLTIQCQVDSQVTMMFWYRQQPGQSLTLIATANQGSEATYESGFVIDKFPISRPNLTFSTLTVSNMSPEDSSIYLCSVDTGGTGNTIYFGEGSWLTVV.

This clone was seen only once. The chain links TRBV18 to TRBJ1-3; no reliable D call. This CDR3 is built from 16 residues. Germline V lookup: CDR1 KGHSH, CDR2 LQKENI. V gave up 2 bases and J gave up 0 bases, with 11 bases separating them. The CDR3 nucleotides read TGTGCCAGCTCACCAGTGACCGATCTCTCTGGAAACACCATATATTTT. Protein sequence: CASSPVTDLSGNTIYF. Supplemented by reference TRBV18 and TRBJ1-3, the full variable domain reads NAGVMQNPRHLVRRRGQEARLRCSPMKGHSHVYWYRQLPEEGLKFMVYLQKENIIDESGMPKERFSAEFPKEGPSILRIQQVVRGDSAAYFCASSPVTDLSGNTIYFGEGSWLTVV.

The rearrangement uses TRBV24-1 and TRBJ2-2; D not certain. V was trimmed by 3 bases and J by 2 bases, leaving 3 bases between them. CDR1 and CDR2 from the germline V gene are KGHDR and SFDVKD. CDR3 size: 13 residues. The CDR3 region is CATSDPNTGELFF. For the CDR3, the DNA is TGTGCCACCAGTGATCCTAACACCGGGGAGCTGTTTTTT.

The chain combines TRBV28 with TRBJ2-1, with TRBD2 matching 8 bases. The CDR3 length is 15 residues. Germline CDR1 MDHEN, CDR2 SYDVKM. Germline trimming cut 3 bases from V and 5 bases from J; bases unmatched to any gene: 6. The CDR3 sequence is CASSFAPTSDNEQFF. The DNA for the CDR3 is TGTGCCAGCAGTTTCGCACCGACTAGCGACAATGAGCAGTTCTTC.

This clone was detected only once. Here the CDR3 reads CASSDSTGGGTLHF. Written as DNA, the CDR3 is TGTGCCAGCAGTGACTCGACAGGGGGAGGCACCCTCCACTTT. V is TRBV6-4 and J is TRBJ1-6, with TRBD1 matching over 9 bases. The germline V gene has CDR1 MRHNA and CDR2 SNTAGT. The CDR3 is made up of 14 amino acids. J lost 14 bases, V lost 0 bases, and 5 bases had no gene match.